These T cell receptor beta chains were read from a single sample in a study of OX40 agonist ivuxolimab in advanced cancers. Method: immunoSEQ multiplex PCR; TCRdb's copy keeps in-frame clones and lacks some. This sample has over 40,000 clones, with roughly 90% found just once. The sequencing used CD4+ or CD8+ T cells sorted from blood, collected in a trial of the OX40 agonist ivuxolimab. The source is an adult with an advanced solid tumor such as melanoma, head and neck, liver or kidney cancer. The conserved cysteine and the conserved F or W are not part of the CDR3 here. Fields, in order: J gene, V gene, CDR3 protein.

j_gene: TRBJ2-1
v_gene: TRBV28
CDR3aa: ASKAYNEQF

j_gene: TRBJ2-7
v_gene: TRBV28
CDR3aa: ASTLRPSYEQY

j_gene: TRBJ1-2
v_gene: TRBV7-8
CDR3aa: ASSFGQART

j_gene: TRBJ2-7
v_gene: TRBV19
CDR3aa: ASSIDGRGYEQY

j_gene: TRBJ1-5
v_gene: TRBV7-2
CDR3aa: ASSLSPFNQPQH

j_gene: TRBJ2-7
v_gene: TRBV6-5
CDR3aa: ASSGLAGPHEQY

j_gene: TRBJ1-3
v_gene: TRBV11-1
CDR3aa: ASSDRTSGQAGNTIY

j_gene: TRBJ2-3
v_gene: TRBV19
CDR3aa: ASSMAGGDTQY

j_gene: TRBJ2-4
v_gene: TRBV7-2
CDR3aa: ASSSWDRGINSIQY

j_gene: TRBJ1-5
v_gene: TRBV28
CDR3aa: ASGRQGSGQPQH

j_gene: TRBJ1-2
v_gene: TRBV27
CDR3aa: ASSLYPDRGLGGYT

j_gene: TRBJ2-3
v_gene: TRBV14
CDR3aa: ASSQVVPISTDTQY

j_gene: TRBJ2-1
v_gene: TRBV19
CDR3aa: ASSRGAYNEQF

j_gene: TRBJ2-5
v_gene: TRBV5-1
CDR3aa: ASRLGGPQETQY

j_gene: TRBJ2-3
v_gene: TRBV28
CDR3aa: ASSHQGLAGTDTQY

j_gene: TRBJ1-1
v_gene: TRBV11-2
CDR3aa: ASSLFGLVGGDTEAF

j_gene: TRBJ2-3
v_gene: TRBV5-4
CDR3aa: ASSLEVGGGPDTQY

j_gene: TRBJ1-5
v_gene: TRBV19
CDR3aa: ASSNRINQPQH

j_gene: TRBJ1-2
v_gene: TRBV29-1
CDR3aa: SVEDATVGRDGYT

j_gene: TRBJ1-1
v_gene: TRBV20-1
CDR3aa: RGGNTEAF

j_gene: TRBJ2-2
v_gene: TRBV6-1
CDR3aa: ASTRALTNTGELF

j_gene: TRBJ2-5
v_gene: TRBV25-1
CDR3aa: ASSESRQQYQETQY

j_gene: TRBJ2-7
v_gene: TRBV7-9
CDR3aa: ASSSGVVSYEQY

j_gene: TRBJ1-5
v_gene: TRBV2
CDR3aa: ASKGREPQPQH

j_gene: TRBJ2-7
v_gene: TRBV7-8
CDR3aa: ASSYSSGPNNYEQY

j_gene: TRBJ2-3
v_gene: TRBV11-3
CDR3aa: ASSLVGDTQY

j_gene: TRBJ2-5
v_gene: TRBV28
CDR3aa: ASRSLETQY

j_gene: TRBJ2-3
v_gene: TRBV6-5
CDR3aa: ASSFDTDTQY

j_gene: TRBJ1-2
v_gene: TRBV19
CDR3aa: ASRDGYYGYT

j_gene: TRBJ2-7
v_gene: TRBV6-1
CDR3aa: ASSEQGLGQY

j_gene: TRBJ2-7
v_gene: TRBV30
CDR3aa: AWGRDRPYEQY

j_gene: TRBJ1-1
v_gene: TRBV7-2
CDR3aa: ASSSSIRGGDTEAF

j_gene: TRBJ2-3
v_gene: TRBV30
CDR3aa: AWSKFPPTDTQY

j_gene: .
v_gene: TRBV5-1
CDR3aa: ASSSTGTRSYEQY

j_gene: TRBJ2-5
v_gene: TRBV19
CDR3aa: ASSTFTGYQETQY

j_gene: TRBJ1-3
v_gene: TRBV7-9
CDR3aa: ASSSDSPLTGNTIY

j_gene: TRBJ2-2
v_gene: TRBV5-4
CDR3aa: ASSRGLRGTGELF

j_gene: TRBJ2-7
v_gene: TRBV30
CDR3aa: AWSPRTVISYEQY

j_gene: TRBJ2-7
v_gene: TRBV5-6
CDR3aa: ASSLEPAGSYEQY